This TCR beta chain was documented in a study of cytotoxic CD8 clonotypes in ibrutinib-treated CLL. With 4 bases removed from V and 0 bases from J, the gap between germline ends came to 11 bases. Germline-derived CDR1 and CDR2 are SGHRS and YFSETQ. The CDR3 is 15 amino acids. As regards this clone: Its antigen is unidentified.

The study, taken as a whole, reports: Rare overall, public clonotypes shrank or held steady under therapy.

Target depth was 1 in 200,000 to 1 in 1 million T cells, about 10x per clonotype. Only in-frame clones appear in the TCRdb table, and some are missing; sequencing was by immunoSEQ multiplex PCR. Here the sample spans over 100,000 clones, 70% to 90% being singletons. This chain joins TRBV5-1 and TRBJ1-3; D is perhaps TRBD1 (6 bases). This TCR came from a human donor with chronic lymphocytic leukemia. The sequences come from PBMCs, collected after 24 months of ibrutinib treatment. The CDR3 bases are TGCGCCAGCAGCCCGACACAGGGCTCTGGAAACACCATATATTTT. Protein: CASSPTQGSGNTIYF.